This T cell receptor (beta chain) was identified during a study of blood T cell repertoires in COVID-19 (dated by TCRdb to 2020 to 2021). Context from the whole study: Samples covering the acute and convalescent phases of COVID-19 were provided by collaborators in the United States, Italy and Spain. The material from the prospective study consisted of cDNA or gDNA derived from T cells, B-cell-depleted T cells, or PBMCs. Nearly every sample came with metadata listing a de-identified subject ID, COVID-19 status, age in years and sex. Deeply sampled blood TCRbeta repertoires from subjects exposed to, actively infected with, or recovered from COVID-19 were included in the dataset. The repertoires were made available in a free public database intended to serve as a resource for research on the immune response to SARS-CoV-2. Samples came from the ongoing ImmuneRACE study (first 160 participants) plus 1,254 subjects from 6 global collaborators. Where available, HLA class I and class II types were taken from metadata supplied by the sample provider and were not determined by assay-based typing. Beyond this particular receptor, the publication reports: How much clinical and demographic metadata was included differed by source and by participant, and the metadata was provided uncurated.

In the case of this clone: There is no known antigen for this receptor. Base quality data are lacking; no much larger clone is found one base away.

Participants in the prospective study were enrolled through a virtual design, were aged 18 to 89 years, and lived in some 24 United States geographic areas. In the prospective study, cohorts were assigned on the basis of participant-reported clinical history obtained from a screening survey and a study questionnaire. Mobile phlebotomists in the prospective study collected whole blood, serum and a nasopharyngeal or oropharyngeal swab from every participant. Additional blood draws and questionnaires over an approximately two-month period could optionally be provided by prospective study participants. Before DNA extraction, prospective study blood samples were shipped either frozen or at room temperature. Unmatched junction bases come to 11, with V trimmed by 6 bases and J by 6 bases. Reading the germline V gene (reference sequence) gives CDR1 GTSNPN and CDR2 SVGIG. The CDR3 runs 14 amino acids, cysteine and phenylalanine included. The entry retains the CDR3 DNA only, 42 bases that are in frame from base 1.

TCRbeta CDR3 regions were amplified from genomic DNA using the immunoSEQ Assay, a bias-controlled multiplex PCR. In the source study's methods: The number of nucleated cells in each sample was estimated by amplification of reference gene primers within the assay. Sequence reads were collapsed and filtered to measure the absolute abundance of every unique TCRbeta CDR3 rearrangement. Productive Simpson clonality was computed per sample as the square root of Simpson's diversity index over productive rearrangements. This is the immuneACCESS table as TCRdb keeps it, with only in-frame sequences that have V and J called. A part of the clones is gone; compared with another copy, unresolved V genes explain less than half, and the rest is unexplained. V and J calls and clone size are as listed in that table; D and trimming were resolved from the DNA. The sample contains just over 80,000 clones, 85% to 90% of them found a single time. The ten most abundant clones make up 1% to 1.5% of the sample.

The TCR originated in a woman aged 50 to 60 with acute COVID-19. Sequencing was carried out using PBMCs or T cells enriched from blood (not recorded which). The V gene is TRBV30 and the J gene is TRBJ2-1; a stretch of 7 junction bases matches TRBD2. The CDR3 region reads CACTKMGLRNEQFF. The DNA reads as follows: TGTGCCTGTACTAAAATGGGACTACGCAATGAGCAGTTCTTC.